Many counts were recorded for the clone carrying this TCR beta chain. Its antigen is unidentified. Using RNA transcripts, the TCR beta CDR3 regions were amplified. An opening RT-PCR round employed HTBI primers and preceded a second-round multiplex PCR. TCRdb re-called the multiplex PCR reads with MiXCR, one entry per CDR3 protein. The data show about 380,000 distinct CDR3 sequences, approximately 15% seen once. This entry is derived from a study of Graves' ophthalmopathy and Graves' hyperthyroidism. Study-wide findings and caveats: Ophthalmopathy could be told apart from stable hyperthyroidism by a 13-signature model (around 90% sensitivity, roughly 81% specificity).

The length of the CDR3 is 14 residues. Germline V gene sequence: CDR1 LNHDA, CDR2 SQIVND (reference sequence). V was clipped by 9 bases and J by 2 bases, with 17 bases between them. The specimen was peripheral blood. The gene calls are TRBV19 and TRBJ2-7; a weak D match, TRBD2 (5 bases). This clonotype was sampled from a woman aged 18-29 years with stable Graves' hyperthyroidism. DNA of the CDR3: TGTGCCAGCATGGAGGCCCCGGGCACCTACGAGCAGTACTTC. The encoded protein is CASMEAPGTYEQYF.